These T cell receptor beta chains were read from a single sample in a study of glioma-infiltrating T cells after dendritic cell vaccination. Here immunoSEQ multiplex PCR was the method, and the copy in TCRdb shows in-frame clones only, minus some. The sample holds tens of thousands of clones; more than 80% are singletons and the top ten take 2.1%. The sample consisted of blood, taken after dendritic cell vaccination. The receptors originated from a human donor with glioblastoma. Both conserved end residues are part of each CDR3. Each record gives: J gene, clone size, V gene, D gene, CDR3 DNA, CDR3 protein. The D gene is left open where the match is weak. Some rows have no size entry. The others give once, few or many, or a class for an expanded clone.

TRBJ2-3 | - | TRBV6-4 | TRBD1 | TGTGCCAGCAGTGAAGGACAGGGGGGGTCTGCAGATACGCAGTATTTT | CASSEGQGGSADTQYF
TRBJ2-5 | - | TRBV4-2 | TRBD2 | TGTGCCAGCAGCCAAGCAATTGGACTAGGATCGGCCCAGTACTTC | CASSQAIGLGSAQYF
TRBJ1-2 | - | TRBV6-5 | - | TGTGCCAGCAGCTTGCGAGGAACCAACTATGGCTGCACCTTC | CASSLRGTNYGCTF
TRBJ1-1 | - | TRBV6-6 | - | TGTGCCAGCAGTTATCAGGACAGTCCCACTGAAGCTTTCTTT | CASSYQDSPTEAFF
TRBJ2-7 | - | TRBV6-5 | - | TGTGCCAGCAGTATACAGGGATACGAGCAGTACTTC | CASSIQGYEQYF
TRBJ1-2 | - | TRBV12-5 | - | TGTGCTAGTGGTTTGATCCCAGGGCTAGGATATGGCTACACCTTC | CASGLIPGLGYGYTF
TRBJ2-1 | once | TRBV18 | - | TGTGCCAGCTCACCAAGTTTAACAGTCGGCTCCTACAATGAGCAGTTCTTC | CASSPSLTVGSYNEQFF
TRBJ2-1 | few | TRBV6-1 | TRBD2 | TGTGCCAGCAGTGACGGGACTAGCGGCTGGAATGAGCAGTTCTTC | CASSDGTSGWNEQFF
TRBJ2-2 | - | TRBV5-1 | - | TGCGCCAGCAGCTCGGGACAGGCGGGGGACACCGGGGAGCTGTTTTTT | CASSSGQAGDTGELFF
TRBJ2-3 | - | TRBV9 | - | TGTGCCAGCAGCGTCCCGTCGGAGGGCTCTAGCACAGATACGCAGTATTTT | CASSVPSEGSSTDTQYF
TRBJ1-2 | - | TRBV2 | - | TGTGCCAGCAGTGAGACAGCCGAGCCTTTGGGTGGCTACACCTTC | CASSETAEPLGGYTF
TRBJ1-1 | once | TRBV6-1 | - | TGTGCCAGCGCGTTGCAGGTACATTTGAACACTGAAGCTTTCTTT | CASALQVHLNTEAFF
TRBJ1-1 | once | TRBV19 | - | TGTGCCAGTAGTATAAATAGGGACATTTCGCAGGGTGAAGCTTTCTTT | CASSINRDISQGEAFF
TRBJ2-1 | - | TRBV11-3 | TRBD2 | TGTGCCAGCAGCCTCGGCGTAGCGGGGGGCTCCTACAATGAGCAGTTCTTC | CASSLGVAGGSYNEQFF
TRBJ2-1 | - | TRBV5-8 | TRBD2 | TGTGCCAGCAGCCAAGTGATAGCGGGGGGGGCGGATGAGCAGTTCTTC | CASSQVIAGGADEQFF
TRBJ2-5 | - | TRBV6-6 | - | TGTGCCAGCACCTTACGGAGGGCCGGAGAGACCCAGTACTTC | CASTLRRAGETQYF
TRBJ2-2 | - | TRBV15 | TRBD1 | TGTGCCACCAGCAGAACCGGGACAGTGGACACCGGGGAGCTGTTTTTT | CATSRTGTVDTGELFF
TRBJ1-1 | - | TRBV19 | - | TGTGCCAGTAGTATTAGATTTTACACTGAAGCTTTCTTT | CASSIRFYTEAFF
TRBJ2-5 | - | TRBV7-2 | - | TGTGCCAGCAGCTTGGACTCCAAGACCCAGTACTTC | CASSLDSKTQYF
TRBJ1-5 | - | TRBV11-2 | - | TGTGCCAGCAGGAAGAGTAGTAGCAATCAGCCCCAGCATTTT | CASRKSSSNQPQHF
TRBJ1-2 | - | TRBV5-1 | TRBD1 | TGCGCCAGCAGCTCGGTACAGGGGAACTATGGCTACACCTTC | CASSSVQGNYGYTF
TRBJ1-1 | once | TRBV28 | - | TGTGCCAGCAGTTTTCTCCAGATTGAAGCTTTCTTT | CASSFLQIEAFF
TRBJ1-6 | - | TRBV27 | - | TGTGCCAGCAGTCCACAAGCCCGGTACAGCGGTTCACCCCTCCACTTT | CASSPQARYSGSPLHF
TRBJ2-1 | - | TRBV5-1 | TRBD2 | TGCGCCAGCAGCTCGACCTGGAGCGGGAGGGCCTTGGGGAATGAGCAGTTCTTC | CASSSTWSGRALGNEQFF
TRBJ2-7 | - | TRBV5-1 | - | TGCGCCAGCAGCTTGGGCAGGGGCGCGATCGACGAGCAGTACTTC | CASSLGRGAIDEQYF
TRBJ2-2 | - | TRBV27 | - | TGTGCCAGCAGTTTATGGAGCGGCGGGGAGCTGTTTTTT | CASSLWSGGELFF